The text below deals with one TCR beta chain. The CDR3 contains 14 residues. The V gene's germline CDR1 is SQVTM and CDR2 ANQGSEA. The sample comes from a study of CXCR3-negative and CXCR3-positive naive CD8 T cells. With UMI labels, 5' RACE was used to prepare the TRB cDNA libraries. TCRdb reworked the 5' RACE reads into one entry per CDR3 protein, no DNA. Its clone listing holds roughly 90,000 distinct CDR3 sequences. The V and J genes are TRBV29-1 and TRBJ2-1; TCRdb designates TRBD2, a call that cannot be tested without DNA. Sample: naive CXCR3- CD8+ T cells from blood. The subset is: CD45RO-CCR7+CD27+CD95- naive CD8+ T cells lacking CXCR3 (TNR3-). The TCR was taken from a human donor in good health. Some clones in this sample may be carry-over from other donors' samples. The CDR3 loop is CSVDRGGRADEQFF.